The 23 T cell receptor beta chains reported below all come from one sample, sequenced in a study of tumor-infiltrating lymphocytes in primary liver carcinoma. Priming with a constant-region primer yielded TCR beta cDNA from approximately 500 ng total RNA. Researchers made the TCR beta libraries by running three nested multiplex PCR rounds with slightly modified ARM-PCR. Researchers ran the first two PCR rounds for roughly 10 cycles each with TRBV1-TRBV30 forward primers and a C-beta reverse primer. TCRdb analysed the multiplex PCR reads with MiXCR anew, one entry per CDR3 protein. Counted here are around 170,000 distinct CDR3 sequences, roughly three fifths occurring once; the ten biggest clones make up 65% to 80%. The study extracted blood RNA from unsorted whole blood and also extracted germline DNA. The specimen was peripheral blood. All receptors derive from a man aged 35 to 55 with primary liver carcinoma and hepatitis B virus infection.

Points on this clonotype: The CDR3 ends on some other residue instead of the conserved phenylalanine or tryptophan, so this is likely a read error. The rearrangement links TRBV6-1 to TRBJ1-1; TRBD1 aligns across 7 bases. Unmatched junction bases numbered 5, after V lost 8 bases and J lost 2 bases. Germline CDR1 reads MNHNS; CDR2 reads SASEGT. This CDR3 is 13 amino acids long. The CDR3 spells CASLQGSNTEAFS. The CDR3 nucleotides read TGTGCCAGCCTACAGGGGTCAAACACTGAAGCTTTCTCT.

The chain is built from TRBV28 and TRBJ2-2; 7 bases line up with TRBD1. The CDR3 consists of 14 residues. J gave up 5 bases and V 7 bases, and 7 bases lay outside the gene matches. The V gene's germline CDR1 is MDHEN and CDR2 SYDVKM. CDR3 nucleotide sequence: TGTGCCAGCATACAGGGGCGTGGTACCGGGGAGCTGTTTTTT. Protein sequence: CASIQGRGTGELFF.

The sample holds a few counts of this clonotype. The chain has TRBV29-1 and TRBJ1-2, with D unclear. V was pared by 0 bases and J by 3 bases, with 8 bases between. This CDR3 has 13 residues. CDR1 and CDR2 (germline): SQVTM, ANQGSEA. The CDR3 loop is CSVEDAQDYGYTF. The CDR3, as DNA: TGCAGCGTTGAAGATGCCCAGGACTATGGCTACACCTTC.

This clonotype came up many times. This chain joins TRBV11-2 and TRBJ2-1; 9 nucleotides align to TRBD2. This CDR3 comprises 15 residues. With V trimmed by 5 bases and J by 2 bases, 4 bases remained unmatched. From germline, CDR1 is SGHAT and CDR2 FQNNGV. In nucleotides, the CDR3 is TGTGCCAGCAGCCTGGGCGGGGGGGCCTACAATGAGCAGTTCTTC. Protein product: CASSLGGGAYNEQFF.

This clonotype was counted many times. The chain couples TRBV11-2 to TRBJ2-3, with unresolved D. Trimming cost V 5 bases and J 0 bases, with 12 bases left between them. This CDR3 comprises 15 residues. Germline lookup yields CDR1 SGHAT and CDR2 FQNNGV. CDR3: CASSHKRDSTDTQYF. CDR3 nucleotides: TGTGCCAGCAGCCATAAGCGAGATAGCACAGATACGCAGTATTTT.

V usage is TRBV5-1 and J usage is TRBJ2-1, with D perhaps TRBD2 (7 bases). The CDR3 length is 15 residues. V lost 4 bases and J 4 bases, leaving 15 bases between the germline ends. Per germline, CDR1 SGHRS and CDR2 YFSETQ. CDR3 amino acids: CASSVAGGHYNEQFF. The DNA of the CDR3 is TGCGCCAGCAGCGTCGCCGGGGGGCATTACAATGAGCAGTTCTTC.

This clonotype showed up many times. This CDR3 reads CASGQGALQENEQFF. CDR3 DNA sequence: TGTGCTTCCGGACAGGGGGCCCTTCAGGAGAATGAGCAGTTCTTC. The chain uses TRBV6-6 and TRBJ2-1; 11 positions match TRBD1. This CDR3 comprises 15 residues. The germline CDR1 and CDR2 sequences are MNHNY and SVGAGI (reference sequence).

Turning to this clonotype: A much larger clonotype is one base distant, so this may be a read error. The chain links TRBV11-3 to TRBJ2-7, with D perhaps given as TRBD1 or TRBD2 (5 bases each). CDR1 is SGHNT, CDR2 YENEEA, per germline. The V end was cut by 4 bases, the J end by 3 bases, with 16 bases between. This CDR3 is built from 15 residues. DNA for the CDR3: TGTGCCAGCAGCTCTGGGGGAACGTATGTCTACGAGCAGTACTTC. Its translation: CASSSGGTYVYEQYF.

This clonotype occurred a few times. The chain recombines TRBV12-3 or TRBV12-4 with TRBJ2-5; D is undetermined. V was clipped by 4 bases and J by 2 bases, with 8 bases between them. The CDR3 has 13 amino acids. In nucleotides, the CDR3 is TGTGCCAGCAGTTCGGGCTTACAAGAGACCCAGTACTTC. Its protein is CASSSGLQETQYF.

The chain uses TRBV4-2 and TRBJ2-7; the D is unclear. There are 14 residues in the CDR3. Germline V gene data show CDR1 as LGHNA and CDR2 as YNFKEQ. The V end lost 0 bases, the J end lost 2 bases, and 8 bases lay between the germline ends. The CDR3 DNA reads TGTGCCAGCAGCCAAGATCGCGGTCCCTACGAGCAGTACTTC. It codes for CASSQDRGPYEQYF.

J is TRBJ2-3 and V is TRBV6-6; D is unclear. Germline V gives CDR1 MNHNY, CDR2 SVGAGI (reference sequence). Deletions cut 0 bases from V and 1 base from J, with 8 bases between. The CDR3 covers 15 residues. The CDR3 loop is CASSYSRIGTDTQYF. CDR3 coding DNA: TGTGCCAGCAGTTACTCGAGGATTGGCACAGATACGCAGTATTTT.

On this clonotype: Given a much more abundant clone one base away, this may be a read error. The chain employs TRBV11-2 and TRBJ2-1, with 13 nucleotides matching TRBD2. This CDR3 comprises 16 residues. The germline gives CDR1 SGHAT, CDR2 FQNNGV. For the CDR3, the DNA is TGTGTCAGCAGCCCGATAACTAGCGGGAGGGGTAATGAGCAGTTCTTC. As protein: CVSSPITSGRGNEQFF.

The rearrangement uses TRBV20-1 and TRBJ2-1; either TRBD1 or TRBD2 may supply D (5 bases each). V gave up 4 bases and J gave up 10 bases, with 14 bases separating them. The CDR3 length is 12 residues. Germline V gives CDR1 DFQATT, CDR2 SNEGSKA (reference sequence). The CDR3 bases are TGCAGTGCTACTCTATTTGAGGGGGAGCAGTTCTTC. Amino acid sequence: CSATLFEGEQFF.

The chain has TRBV4-1 and TRBJ2-1; TRBD2 matches 11 bases. The CDR3 totals 19 residues. CDR1 is MGHRA and CDR2 is YSYEKL in the germline V gene. Losses at the gene ends were 0 bases for V and 4 bases for J; bases not matched to a gene: 11. This CDR3 is CASSQDRGTSGLPYNEQFF. CDR3 DNA sequence: TGCGCCAGCAGCCAAGATAGGGGGACTAGCGGTCTTCCATACAATGAGCAGTTCTTC.

This clonotype is a singleton in its sample. V gene TRBV23-1 combines with J gene TRBJ2-6, with D possibly being TRBD1 (5 bases). TRBV23-1 is an open reading frame whose function is uncertain. The CDR3 extends over 16 amino acids. V was pared by 7 bases and J by 3 bases, with 16 bases between. The CDR3 DNA is TGCGCCAGCAAAGGGGCAGGCCTGCATGGGGCCAACGTCCTGACTTTC. Amino acids: CASKGAGLHGANVLTF.

This clonotype was counted a few times. The chain is built from TRBV6-6 and TRBJ1-2; D is possibly TRBD1 (5 bases). This CDR3 spans 19 amino acids. The V gene lost 2 bases and the J gene lost 0 bases, with 22 bases spanning the gap. Looked up from germline, CDR1 is MNHNY and CDR2 is SVGAGI (reference sequence). The CDR3 region has the DNA TGTGCCAGCAGTTACCCGCCAGGGACGGGGGACTTCACTAACTATGGCTACACCTTC. Residues: CASSYPPGTGDFTNYGYTF.

The chain uses TRBV29-1 and TRBJ2-2; D not certain. There are 13 residues in the CDR3. The germline V gene has CDR1 SQVTM and CDR2 ANQGSEA. V lost 7 bases to trimming and J lost 3 bases, with 12 bases between them. This CDR3 reads CSGKLQHTGELFF. CDR3 in DNA: TGCAGCGGGAAATTACAGCACACCGGGGAGCTGTTTTTT.

As to this clonotype: This may be a read error: a much more frequent sequence differs by one nucleotide. V and J are TRBV11-3 and TRBJ2-2; D remains unclear. The germline V and J ends were trimmed by 4 bases and 9 bases, with 6 bases remaining between them. CDR1 and CDR2 (germline): SGHNT, YENEEA. This CDR3 has 11 residues. The CDR3 sequence: CASSSARELFF. As DNA, the CDR3 is TGTGCCAGCAGCTCGGCCAGGGAGCTGTTTTTT.

This clonotype was seen only a few times. The CDR3 DNA sequence: TGTGCCAGCAGTTACTCGATGGGGAACACTGAAGCTTTCTTT. It translates to CASSYSMGNTEAFF. The gene calls are TRBV6-6 and TRBJ1-1; D call uncertain. Between the trimmed V and J ends, which lost 0 bases and 1 base, there was a span of 6 bases. Germline V CDR1 and CDR2: MNHNY, SVGAGI (reference sequence). This CDR3 region has 14 residues.

This clonotype was recorded a few times. One end of the junction does not line up with germline, which may come from a read error. The rearrangement joins TRBV4-1 to TRBJ2-6; weak D call: TRBD2 (6 bases). The length of the CDR3 is 17 residues. Germline V gene lookup returns CDR1 MGHRA and CDR2 YSYEKL. The CDR3: CASSQKFLGTGANILTF. CDR3 coding DNA: TGCGCCAGCAGCCAAAAGTTCCTCGGGACTGGGGCCAACATCCTGACTTTC.

This clonotype came up a few times. This chain links TRBV10-3 with TRBJ2-5; 12 bases match TRBD2. Germline-derived CDR1 and CDR2 are ENHRY and SYGVKD. V gave up 4 bases and J gave up 1 base; unmatched junction bases: 7. The CDR3 consists of 17 residues. The DNA of the CDR3 is TGTGCCATCAGTGGACAGGCGACTAGCGGGAGCCAAGAGACCCAGTACTTC. Translating it yields CAISGQATSGSQETQYF.

As concerns this clonotype: The conserved phenylalanine or tryptophan normally closing the CDR3 is absent here, so this likely arose from a read error. V is TRBV12-3 or TRBV12-4 and J is TRBJ1-5; TRBD1 matches 7 bases. The ends lost 6 bases at V and 3 bases at J; junction bases unmatched: 8. The CDR3 loop spans 15 amino acids. The CDR3, as DNA: TGTGCCAGCAGATCAGGACAGGCGTTCAATCAGCCCCAGCATCTT. The encoded protein is CASRSGQAFNQPQHL.

The CDR3 DNA reads TGCAGCGCGAGGGGGAGCCCCTACGAGCAGTACTTC. Translation: CSARGSPYEQYF. This rearrangement joins TRBV29-1 to TRBJ2-7, with D perhaps TRBD1 (6 bases). The V gene lost 7 bases and the J gene lost 2 bases, with 12 bases spanning the gap. Germline CDR1 reads SQVTM; CDR2 reads ANQGSEA. The CDR3 loop spans 12 amino acids.